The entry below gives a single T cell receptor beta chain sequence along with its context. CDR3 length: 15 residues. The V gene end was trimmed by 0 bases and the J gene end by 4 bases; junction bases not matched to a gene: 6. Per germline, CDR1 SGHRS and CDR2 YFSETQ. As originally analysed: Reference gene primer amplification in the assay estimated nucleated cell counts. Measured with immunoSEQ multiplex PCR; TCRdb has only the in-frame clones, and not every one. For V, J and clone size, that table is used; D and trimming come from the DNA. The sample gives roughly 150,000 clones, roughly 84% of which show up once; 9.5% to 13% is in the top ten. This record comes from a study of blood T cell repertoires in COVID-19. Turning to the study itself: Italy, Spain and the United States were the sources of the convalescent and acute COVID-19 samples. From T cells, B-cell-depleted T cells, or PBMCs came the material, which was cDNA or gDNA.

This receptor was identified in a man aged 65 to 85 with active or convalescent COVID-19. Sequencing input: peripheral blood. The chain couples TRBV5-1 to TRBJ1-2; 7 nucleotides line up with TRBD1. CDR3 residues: CASSLAPRQGYGYTF. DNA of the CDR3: TGCGCCAGCAGCTTGGCCCCCCGACAGGGCTATGGCTACACCTTC. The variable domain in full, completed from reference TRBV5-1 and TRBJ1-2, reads KAGVTQTPRYLIKTRGQQVTLSCSPISGHRSVSWYQQTPGQGLQFLFEYFSETQRNKGNFPGRFSGRQFSNSRSEMNVSTLELGDSALYLCASSLAPRQGYGYTFGSGTRLTVV.